These 26 T cell receptor beta chains came from one sample sequenced in a study of coeliac disease. Profiling relied on immunoSEQ multiplex PCR, and the TCRdb table lists in-frame clones only, not all of them. In the table there are about 3,000 clones, 63% of which are singletons. The sequenced sample consisted of lymphocytes from the gut lamina propria. The receptors originated from a woman in her 50s without celiac disease.

Worth noting for this clone: Other DNA sequences within the sample encode an identical CDR3. This chain connects TRBV27 to TRBJ1-6, with TRBD1 matching 8 bases. V lost 3 bases, J lost 8 bases, and 3 bases stayed unmatched. The CDR3 runs 14 residues. CDR1 MNHEY and CDR2 SMNVEV come from the germline V gene (reference sequence). The CDR3 nucleotides are TGTGCCAGCAGTTTGACAGGGGAGGATTCACCCCTCCACTTT. This gives the protein CASSLTGEDSPLHF.

The chain recombines TRBV29-1 with TRBJ1-1; 9 bases align to TRBD1. This CDR3 has 13 amino acids. The V gene's germline CDR1 is SQVTM and CDR2 ANQGSEA. Trimming at V came to 5 bases and at J to 4 bases, leaving 5 bases not matched to a gene. In nucleotides, the CDR3 is TGCAGCGTTCGGGACAGGGAGGTCACTGAAGCTTTCTTT. Translation gives CSVRDREVTEAFF.

The CDR3 sequence is CAWSPRGREQYF. CDR3 in DNA: TGTGCCTGGAGTCCTCGAGGGCGGGAGCAGTACTTC. This chain links TRBV30 with TRBJ2-7; possible D gene TRBD2, 5 bases. The V gene lost 2 bases and the J gene lost 7 bases, with 12 bases spanning the gap. Germline V lookup: CDR1 GTSNPN, CDR2 SVGIG (reference sequence). This CDR3 is 12 amino acids long.

The chain joins TRBV18 to TRBJ1-2; 7 bases agree with TRBD1. J was trimmed by 5 bases and V by 5 bases; bases with no gene match: 20. This CDR3 has 18 amino acids. Looked up from germline, CDR1 is KGHSH and CDR2 is LQKENI. CDR3 in amino acids: CASSVGTEGWTSRYGYTF. Here the CDR3 DNA reads TGTGCCAGCTCAGTTGGGACAGAAGGTTGGACTTCTAGATATGGCTACACCTTC.

This clone is hyperexpanded (1% or more). This chain uses TRBV7-8 with TRBJ1-5; TRBD1 matches 8 bases. Germline V lookup: CDR1 SGHVS, CDR2 FQNEAQ. The CDR3 consists of 16 residues. The junction had 7 bases not matched to a gene; V was cut back by 2 bases and J by 4 bases. The DNA of the CDR3 is TGTGCCAGCAGCTTATGGGAGCAGGGGGCTAATCAGCCCCAGCATTTT. This encodes CASSLWEQGANQPQHF.

This clone was seen only a few times. The V call is TRBV18, the J call TRBJ1-1; D gene ambiguous. V shed 5 bases and J shed 6 bases, with 10 bases lying between them. The CDR3 runs to 12 residues. CDR1 and CDR2 from the germline V gene are KGHSH and LQKENI. In DNA, the CDR3 is TGTGCCAGCTCAGAACTTGGGCCTGAAGCTTTCTTT. Translated, it gives CASSELGPEAFF. The full variable domain, rest sourced from reference TRBV18 and TRBJ1-1, is NAGVMQNPRHLVRRRGQEARLRCSPMKGHSHVYWYRQLPEEGLKFMVYLQKENIIDESGMPKERFSAEFPKEGPSILRIQQVVRGDSAAYFCASSELGPEAFFGQGTRLTVV.

The chain carries TRBV19 and TRBJ1-5; maybe TRBD1 (5 bases). Germline CDR1 reads LNHDA; CDR2 reads SQIVND (reference sequence). This CDR3 is built from 17 residues. The V and J ends lost 3 bases and 2 bases respectively, with 17 bases between them. For the CDR3, the DNA is TGTGCCAGTAGTATTTATCTCCCAGGGAATGGCAATCAGCCCCAGCATTTT. This encodes CASSIYLPGNGNQPQHF.

V and J are TRBV5-1 and TRBJ2-6; no firm D call. CDR3 length: 15 amino acids. The ends were cut back, 4 bases at V and 0 bases at J, with 8 bases in the middle. Germline loops: CDR1 SGHRS, CDR2 YFSETQ. In DNA, the CDR3 is TGCGCCAGCAGCGAACAGAGCTCTGGGGCCAACGTCCTGACTTTC. It yields the protein CASSEQSSGANVLTF.

The chain combines TRBV10-2 with TRBJ1-1; D may be TRBD1 (5 bases). This CDR3 region has 11 residues. With 8 bases removed from V and 1 base from J, the gap between germline ends came to 5 bases. Per the germline V gene, CDR1 is WSHSY and CDR2 is SAAADI. The CDR3: CASGQNTEAFF. CDR3 sequence (DNA): TGCGCCAGCGGACAGAACACTGAAGCTTTCTTT.

The V gene is TRBV7-9, the J gene TRBJ1-3, with 10 bases lining up with TRBD1. Losses at the gene ends were 5 bases for V and 0 bases for J; bases not matched to a gene: 7. Looked up from germline, CDR1 is SEHNR and CDR2 is FQNEAQ (reference sequence). The CDR3 is 17 residues long. CDR3: CASSPTGGPSSGNTIYF. As DNA, the CDR3 is TGTGCCAGCAGCCCGACAGGGGGCCCTAGCTCTGGAAACACCATATATTTT.

The chain uses TRBV5-6 and TRBJ1-1; TRBD1 might be the D (5 bases). Per the germline V gene, CDR1 is SGHDT and CDR2 is YYEEEE. V lost 1 base to trimming and J lost 4 bases, with 17 bases between them. The CDR3 loop spans 16 amino acids. The CDR3 spells CASSLNSWAGRTEAFF. For the CDR3, the DNA is TGTGCCAGCAGCTTGAATAGTTGGGCAGGGCGCACTGAAGCTTTCTTT.

This clone is deemed large. This rearrangement joins TRBV7-2 to TRBJ1-4; perhaps TRBD1 as D (6 bases). This CDR3 contains 15 residues. With 6 bases removed from V and 1 base from J, the gap between germline ends came to 12 bases. Germline assignment: CDR1 SGHTA and CDR2 FQGNSA. The CDR3 nucleotides are TGTGCCAGCAGTCCCGGACAGTTAACTAATGAAAAACTGTTTTTT. It specifies CASSPGQLTNEKLFF.

This CDR3 is CASSQISGGGDEQFF. For the CDR3, the DNA is TGTGCCAGCTCCCAAATAAGCGGGGGCGGGGATGAGCAGTTCTTC. The chain is built from TRBV18 and TRBJ2-1; 8 nucleotides align to TRBD2. The germline gives CDR1 KGHSH, CDR2 LQKENI. Germline trimming cut 6 bases from V and 8 bases from J; bases unmatched to any gene: 12. There are 15 residues in the CDR3.

In its sample, this clone was seen a few times. The J gene is TRBJ1-5, the V gene TRBV7-3; 8 bases align to TRBD1. The J segment lost 4 bases and the V segment lost 2 bases, leaving 7 bases of the junction unmatched. Germline V gene sequence: CDR1 SGHTA, CDR2 FQGTGA. The CDR3 spans 16 residues. CDR3 sequence (DNA): TGTGCCAGCAGCTTATGGGAGCAGGGGGCTAATCAGCCCCAGCATTTT. Amino acid sequence: CASSLWEQGANQPQHF.

V usage is TRBV18 and J usage is TRBJ2-1, with D tentatively TRBD2 (6 bases). V was clipped by 4 bases and J by 6 bases, with 10 bases between them. CDR1 is KGHSH, CDR2 LQKENI, per germline. The CDR3 consists of 13 residues. For the CDR3, the DNA is TGTGCCAGCTCACGTGAGACTAGCAATGAGCAGTTCTTC. Residues: CASSRETSNEQFF.

The V and J genes are TRBV5-5 and TRBJ1-1, with 7 bases fitting TRBD1. This CDR3 has 16 amino acids. Germline loops: CDR1 SGHKS, CDR2 YYEKEE (reference sequence). Trimming took 2 bases from V and 4 from J; bases not matched to a gene: 11. The CDR3 DNA sequence: TGTGCCAGCAGCTTATCCTTGACAGGGCGAGGCACTGAAGCTTTCTTT. This sequence encodes CASSLSLTGRGTEAFF. The full variable domain, its missing parts supplied by reference TRBV5-5 and TRBJ1-1, is DAGVTQSPTHLIKTRGQQVTLRCSPISGHKSVSWYQQVLGQGPQFIFQYYEKEERGRGNFPDRFSARQFPNYSSELNVNALLLGDSALYLCASSLSLTGRGTEAFFGQGTRLTVV.

This clone was detected only a few times. V usage is TRBV9 and J usage is TRBJ1-2; D perhaps matches TRBD1 (6 bases). Trimming shortened V by 1 base and J by 8 bases, and 21 bases separated the two germline ends. CDR3 length equals 16 residues. CDR1 is SGDLS, CDR2 YYNGEE, per germline. CDR3 DNA sequence: TGTGCCAGCAGCGTACGTCCGGAGAACAGGGCGAGAGGCTACACCTTC. Its translation: CASSVRPENRARGYTF.

The genes are TRBV4-1 and TRBJ2-2, with D unresolved. This CDR3 contains 14 residues. V was clipped by 5 bases and J by 2 bases, with 9 bases between them. The germline V gene encodes CDR1 MGHRA and CDR2 YSYEKL. CDR3 sequence (DNA): TGCGCCAGCAGCAGAACAGTCAACACCGGGGAGCTGTTTTTT. Translation gives CASSRTVNTGELFF.

The chain uses TRBV5-4 and TRBJ2-1; 9 bases agree with TRBD2. This CDR3 region has 16 residues. Trimming removed 2 bases from V and 4 bases from J; junction bases left unmatched: 7. CDR1 and CDR2 from the germline V gene are SGHNT and YYREEE (reference sequence). This CDR3 is CASSLYRGGVYNEQFF. In DNA, the CDR3 is TGTGCCAGCAGCTTATACCGCGGGGGGGTTTACAATGAGCAGTTCTTC. Full variable domain (missing parts from reference TRBV5-4 and TRBJ2-1): ETGVTQSPTHLIKTRGQQVTLRCSSQSGHNTVSWYQQALGQGPQFIFQYYREEENGRGNFPPRFSGLQFPNYSSELNVNALELDDSALYLCASSLYRGGVYNEQFFGPGTRLTVL.

This clone was seen once. The chain links TRBV5-1 to TRBJ1-3; no reliable D call. V lost 3 bases and J lost 0, with 16 bases in between. The CDR3 loop spans 17 amino acids. The V gene's germline CDR1 is SGHRS and CDR2 YFSETQ. In nucleotides, the CDR3 is TGCGCCAGCAGCTCAGAGGGTGCCCTAAGCTCTGGAAACACCATATATTTT. It yields the protein CASSSEGALSSGNTIYF.

As to this clone: The sample holds other DNA sequences that translate to the same CDR3. The V gene is TRBV5-1, the J gene TRBJ1-4; tentatively, D is TRBD1 (5 bases). Germline CDR1 SGHRS, CDR2 YFSETQ. The CDR3 covers 14 residues. With 0 bases removed from V and 11 bases from J, the gap between germline ends came to 14 bases. The CDR3 bases are TGCGCCAGCAGCTTGGGGCAGGGATTGGAGAAACTGTTTTTT. It yields the protein CASSLGQGLEKLFF. Looking up the rest from reference TRBV5-1 and TRBJ1-4 gives the full variable domain: KAGVTQTPRYLIKTRGQQVTLSCSPISGHRSVSWYQQTPGQGLQFLFEYFSETQRNKGNFPGRFSGRQFSNSRSEMNVSTLELGDSALYLCASSLGQGLEKLFFGSGTQLSVL.

This clone was seen a handful of times. The V call is TRBV5-4, the J call TRBJ2-1; 9 positions match TRBD2. Germline V CDR1 and CDR2: SGHNT, YYREEE (reference sequence). This CDR3 region has 15 residues. With V trimmed by 2 bases and J by 4 bases, 4 bases remained unmatched. In DNA form, the CDR3 reads TGTGCCAGCAGCTTTTCTAGCGGGGCTTACAATGAGCAGTTCTTC. It codes for CASSFSSGAYNEQFF.

The chain has TRBV2 and TRBJ2-3; 10 nucleotides agree with TRBD2. V shed 5 bases, J shed 4 bases, and the junction held 6 bases outside the gene matches. Germline loops: CDR1 SNHLY, CDR2 FYNNEI. This CDR3 is 15 amino acids long. In nucleotides, the CDR3 is TGTGCCAGCAGTCGTACTAGCGGGGTCTCAGATACGCAGTATTTT. Protein sequence: CASSRTSGVSDTQYF. The whole variable domain, filled in from reference TRBV2 and TRBJ2-3, reads EPEVTQTPSHQVTQMGQEVILRCVPISNHLYFYWYRQILGQKVEFLVSFYNNEISEKSEIFDDQFSVERPDGSNFTLKIRSTKLEDSAMYFCASSRTSGVSDTQYFGPGTRLTVL.

The V call is TRBV5-1, the J call TRBJ1-1; D call uncertain. The ends were cut back, 1 base at V and 1 base at J, with 14 bases in the middle. CDR1 and CDR2 from the germline V gene are SGHRS and YFSETQ. The CDR3 sequence is 16 residues long. DNA for the CDR3: TGCGCCAGCAGCTTGAGCGGGCCGGGCACGAACACTGAAGCTTTCTTT. It codes for CASSLSGPGTNTEAFF.

This rearrangement joins TRBV19 to TRBJ1-2; tentatively, D is TRBD1 (6 bases). Trimming stripped 0 bases from V and 2 bases from J, with 22 bases between. The CDR3 runs 19 residues. Germline V gene sequence: CDR1 LNHDA, CDR2 SQIVND (reference sequence). This chain's CDR3 is CASSIDLGQYLSPNYGYTF. CDR3 DNA sequence: TGTGCCAGTAGTATAGATCTCGGACAGTATTTGTCCCCCAACTATGGCTACACCTTC.

In this sample, this clone is medium-sized. The gene calls are TRBV29-1 and TRBJ1-2; 11 bases are shared with TRBD1. V was pared by 5 bases and J by 8 bases, with 13 bases of the junction left unmatched. Germline V gives CDR1 SQVTM, CDR2 ANQGSEA. CDR3 length: 15 residues. The CDR3 region has the DNA TGCAGCGTTTTATTACCGGACAGGGGGCGAGAAGGCTACACCTTC. Protein: CSVLLPDRGREGYTF.